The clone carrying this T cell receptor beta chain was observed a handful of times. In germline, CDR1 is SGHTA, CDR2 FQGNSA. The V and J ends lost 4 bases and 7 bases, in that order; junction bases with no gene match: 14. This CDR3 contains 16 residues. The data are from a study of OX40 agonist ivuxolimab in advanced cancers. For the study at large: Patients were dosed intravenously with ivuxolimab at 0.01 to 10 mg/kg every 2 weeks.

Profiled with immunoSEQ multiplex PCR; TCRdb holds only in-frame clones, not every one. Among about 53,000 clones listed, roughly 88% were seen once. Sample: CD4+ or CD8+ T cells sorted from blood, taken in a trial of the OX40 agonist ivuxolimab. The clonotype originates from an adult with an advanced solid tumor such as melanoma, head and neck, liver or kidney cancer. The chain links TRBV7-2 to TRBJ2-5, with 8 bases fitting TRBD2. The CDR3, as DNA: TGTGCCAGCAGCTCCTACGGGGGGGGGACCGGTTCGACCCAGTACTTC. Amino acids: CASSSYGGGTGSTQYF. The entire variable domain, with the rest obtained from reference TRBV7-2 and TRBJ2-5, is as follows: GAGVSQSPSNKVTEKGKDVELRCDPISGHTALYWYRQSLGQGLEFLIYFQGNSAPDKSGLPSDRFSAERTGGSVSTLTIQRTQQEDSAVYLCASSSYGGGTGSTQYFGPGTRLLVL.